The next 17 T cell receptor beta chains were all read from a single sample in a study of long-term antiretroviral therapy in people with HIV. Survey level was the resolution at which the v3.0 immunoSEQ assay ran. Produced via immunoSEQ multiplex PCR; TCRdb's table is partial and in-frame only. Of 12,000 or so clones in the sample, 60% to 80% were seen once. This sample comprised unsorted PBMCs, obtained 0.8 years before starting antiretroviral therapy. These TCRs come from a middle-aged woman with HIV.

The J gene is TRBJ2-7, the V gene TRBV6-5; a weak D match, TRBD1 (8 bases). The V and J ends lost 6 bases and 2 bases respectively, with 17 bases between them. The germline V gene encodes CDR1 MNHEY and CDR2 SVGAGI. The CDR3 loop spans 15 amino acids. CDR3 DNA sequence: TGTGCCAGCAGCCAAGAGCGGGACAGGACCTACGAGCAGTACTTC. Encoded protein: CASSQERDRTYEQYF.

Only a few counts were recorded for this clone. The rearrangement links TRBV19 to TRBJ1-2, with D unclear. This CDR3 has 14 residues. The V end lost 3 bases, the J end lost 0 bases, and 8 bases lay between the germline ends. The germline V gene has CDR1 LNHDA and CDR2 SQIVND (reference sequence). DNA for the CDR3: TGTGCCAGTAGTATGTTGGCAGCTAACTATGGCTACACCTTC. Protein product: CASSMLAANYGYTF.

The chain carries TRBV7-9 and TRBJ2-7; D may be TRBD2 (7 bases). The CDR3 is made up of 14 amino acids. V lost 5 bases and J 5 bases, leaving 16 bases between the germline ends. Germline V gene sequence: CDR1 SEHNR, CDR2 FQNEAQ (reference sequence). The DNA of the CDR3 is TGTGCCAGCAGCCGTGCGGGGGCAGCGCACGAGCAGTACTTC. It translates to CASSRAGAAHEQYF. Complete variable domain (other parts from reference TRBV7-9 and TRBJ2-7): DTGVSQNPRHKITKRGQNVTFRCDPISEHNRLYWYRQTLGQGPEFLTYFQNEAQLEKSRLLSDRFSAERPKGSFSTLEIQRTEQGDSAMYLCASSRAGAAHEQYFGPGTRLTVT.

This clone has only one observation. This CDR3 is CASREGAAYGYTF. The CDR3 DNA is TGTGCCAGCAGGGAGGGGGCGGCCTATGGCTACACCTTC. The chain uses TRBV5-4 and TRBJ1-2; 7 bases align to TRBD1. Germline V gene sequence: CDR1 SGHNT, CDR2 YYREEE (reference sequence). After removal of 5 bases from V and 4 bases from J, the junction contained 5 bases not matched to a gene. The CDR3 sequence is 13 residues long.

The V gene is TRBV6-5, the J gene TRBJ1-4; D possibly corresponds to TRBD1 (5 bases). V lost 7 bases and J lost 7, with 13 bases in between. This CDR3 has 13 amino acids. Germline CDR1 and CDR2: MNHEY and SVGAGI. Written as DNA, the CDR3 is TGTGCCAGCACCAGGGTTCAGGGTGAAAAACTGTTTTTT. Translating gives CASTRVQGEKLFF.

Here the CDR3 DNA reads TGTGCCAGCAGCCCAGCCGGGACAGTATTCTACGAGCAGTACTTC. Amino acids: CASSPAGTVFYEQYF. The J gene is TRBJ2-7, the V gene TRBV7-3, with TRBD1 matching over 7 bases. Germline assignment: CDR1 SGHTA and CDR2 FQGTGA. The CDR3 loop spans 15 amino acids. Germline trimming cut 5 bases from V and 3 bases from J; bases unmatched to any gene: 10. Full variable domain (outside the CDR3, taken from reference TRBV7-3 and TRBJ2-7): GAGVSQTPSNKVTEKGKYVELRCDPISGHTALYWYRQSLGQGPEFLIYFQGTGAADDSGLPNDRFFAVRPEGSVSTLKIQRTERGDSAVYLCASSPAGTVFYEQYFGPGTRLTVT.

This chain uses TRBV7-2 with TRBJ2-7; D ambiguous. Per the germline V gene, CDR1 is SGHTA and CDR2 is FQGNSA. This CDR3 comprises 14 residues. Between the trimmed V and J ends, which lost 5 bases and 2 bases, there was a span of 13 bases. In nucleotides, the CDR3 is TGTGCCAGCAGCACCCTAGGTAAAACCTACGAGCAGTACTTC. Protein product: CASSTLGKTYEQYF.

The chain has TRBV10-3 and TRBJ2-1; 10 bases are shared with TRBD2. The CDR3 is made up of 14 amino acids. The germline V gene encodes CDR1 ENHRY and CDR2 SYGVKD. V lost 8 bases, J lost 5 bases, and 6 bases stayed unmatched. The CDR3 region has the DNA TGTGCCATCTCTAGCGGGAGACGGGACAATGAGCAGTTCTTC. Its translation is CAISSGRRDNEQFF.

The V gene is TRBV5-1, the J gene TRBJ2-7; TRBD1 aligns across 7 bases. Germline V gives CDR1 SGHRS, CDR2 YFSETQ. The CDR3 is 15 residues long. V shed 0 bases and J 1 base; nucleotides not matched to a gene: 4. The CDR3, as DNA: TGCGCCAGCAGCTTGGCAGGGACAGTATCCTACGAGCAGTACTTC. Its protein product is CASSLAGTVSYEQYF. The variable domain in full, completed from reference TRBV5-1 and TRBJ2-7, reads KAGVTQTPRYLIKTRGQQVTLSCSPISGHRSVSWYQQTPGQGLQFLFEYFSETQRNKGNFPGRFSGRQFSNSRSEMNVSTLELGDSALYLCASSLAGTVSYEQYFGPGTRLTVT.

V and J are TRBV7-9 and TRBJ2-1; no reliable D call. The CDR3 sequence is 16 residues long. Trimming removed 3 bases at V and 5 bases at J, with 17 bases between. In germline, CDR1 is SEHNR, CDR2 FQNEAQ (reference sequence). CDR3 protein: CASSFNRRMGDNEQFF. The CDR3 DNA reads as TGTGCCAGCAGCTTTAACCGGCGCATGGGCGACAATGAGCAGTTCTTC.

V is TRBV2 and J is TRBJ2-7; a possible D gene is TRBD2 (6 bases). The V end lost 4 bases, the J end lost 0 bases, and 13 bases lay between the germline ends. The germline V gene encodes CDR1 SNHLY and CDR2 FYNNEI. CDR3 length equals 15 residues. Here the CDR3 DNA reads TGTGCCAGCAGTGGGCGGGACCGAGACTCCTACGAGCAGTACTTC. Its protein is CASSGRDRDSYEQYF.

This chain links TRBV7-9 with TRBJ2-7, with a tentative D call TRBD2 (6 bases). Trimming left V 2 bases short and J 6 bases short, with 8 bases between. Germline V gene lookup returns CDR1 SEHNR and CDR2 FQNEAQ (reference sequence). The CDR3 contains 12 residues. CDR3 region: CASSLTSPEQYF. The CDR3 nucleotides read TGTGCCAGCAGCTTAACTAGCCCCGAGCAGTACTTC.

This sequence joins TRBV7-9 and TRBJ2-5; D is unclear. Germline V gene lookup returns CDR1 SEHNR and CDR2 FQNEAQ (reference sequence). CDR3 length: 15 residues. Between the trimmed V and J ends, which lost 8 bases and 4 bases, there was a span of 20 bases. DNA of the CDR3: TGTGCCAGCCCAGAGGTTAATCCAGTGGGAGAGACCCAGTACTTC. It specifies CASPEVNPVGETQYF. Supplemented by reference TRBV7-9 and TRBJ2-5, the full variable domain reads DTGVSQNPRHKITKRGQNVTFRCDPISEHNRLYWYRQTLGQGPEFLTYFQNEAQLEKSRLLSDRFSAERPKGSFSTLEIQRTEQGDSAMYLCASPEVNPVGETQYFGPGTRLLVL.

In DNA form, the CDR3 reads TGTGCCAGTGGCTCCGCCGGGACTAGCGGGAGAGAGACCCAGTACTTC. This sequence encodes CASGSAGTSGRETQYF. This sequence joins TRBV19 and TRBJ2-5; 14 bases line up with TRBD2. Germline V gene sequence: CDR1 LNHDA, CDR2 SQIVND (reference sequence). The length of the CDR3 is 16 residues. Unmatched junction bases numbered 9, after V lost 8 bases and J lost 4 bases. Complete variable domain (other parts from reference TRBV19 and TRBJ2-5): DGGITQSPKYLFRKEGQNVTLSCEQNLNHDAMYWYRQDPGQGLRLIYYSQIVNDFQKGDIAEGYSVSREKKESFPLTVTSAQKNPTAFYLCASGSAGTSGRETQYFGPGTRLLVL.

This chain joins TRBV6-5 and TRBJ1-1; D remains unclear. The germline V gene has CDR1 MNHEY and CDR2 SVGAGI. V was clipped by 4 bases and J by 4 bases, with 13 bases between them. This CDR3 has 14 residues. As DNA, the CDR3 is TGTGCCAGCAGTTTCCGGAGCTTCGGCACTGAAGCTTTCTTT. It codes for CASSFRSFGTEAFF.

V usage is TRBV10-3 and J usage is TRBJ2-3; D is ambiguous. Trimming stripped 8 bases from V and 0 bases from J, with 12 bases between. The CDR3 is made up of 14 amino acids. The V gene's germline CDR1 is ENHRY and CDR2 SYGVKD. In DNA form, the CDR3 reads TGTGCCATCTCTAACTCACTGAGCACAGATACGCAGTATTTT. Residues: CAISNSLSTDTQYF.

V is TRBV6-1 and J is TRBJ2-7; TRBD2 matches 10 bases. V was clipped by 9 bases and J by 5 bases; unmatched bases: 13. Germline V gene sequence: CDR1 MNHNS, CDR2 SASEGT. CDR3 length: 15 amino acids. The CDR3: CASQIRAGGQNEQYF. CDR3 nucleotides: TGTGCCAGTCAGATCCGAGCGGGAGGGCAAAACGAGCAGTACTTC.